This T cell receptor beta chain was captured by sequencing in a study of blood T cell repertoires in COVID-19. Study information: COVID-19 samples, acute and convalescent, were from the United States, Italy and Spain. In each case, the material was cDNA or gDNA derived from T cells, B-cell-depleted T cells, or PBMCs.

Sequenced by immunoSEQ multiplex PCR; TCRdb stores in-frame clones only, minus some. In the table there are about 26,000 clones, approximately 90% of which are singletons. Source material: peripheral blood. The receptor was isolated from a human donor in a cohort sampled during active COVID-19.

In DNA, the CDR3 is TGCGCCAGCAGCTTTAGCGGGGGTAAGAATTTATTCTCAGATACGCAGTATTTT. This sequence encodes CASSFSGGKNLFSDTQYF. The chain combines TRBV5-1 with TRBJ2-3, with TRBD2 identical over 9 bases. The CDR3 runs to 18 residues. The V segment lost 2 bases and the J segment 4 bases; nucleotides outside the gene matches: 14. Germline CDR1 is SGHRS and CDR2 is YFSETQ. The full variable domain, its missing parts supplied by reference TRBV5-1 and TRBJ2-3, is KAGVTQTPRYLIKTRGQQVTLSCSPISGHRSVSWYQQTPGQGLQFLFEYFSETQRNKGNFPGRFSGRQFSNSRSEMNVSTLELGDSALYLCASSFSGGKNLFSDTQYFGPGTRLTVL.